This TCR beta chain was found in a study of blood T cell repertoires in COVID-19. Turning to the study itself: Researchers got acute and convalescent COVID-19 samples from the United States, Italy and Spain. PBMCs, B-cell-depleted T cells, or T cells provided the cDNA or gDNA that made up the material.

Sequencing used immunoSEQ multiplex PCR; TCRdb keeps in-frame clones, though not all of them. The sample carries roughly 55,000 clones, approximately 79% recorded once. Germline V gene lookup returns CDR1 SGHNT and CDR2 YENEEA. V was trimmed by 5 bases and J by 3 bases, leaving 14 bases between them. The CDR3 is 16 residues long. The material sequenced was peripheral blood. The chain has TRBV11-3 and TRBJ2-6; tentative D call: TRBD1 (6 bases). This receptor was taken from a human donor in a cohort sampled during active COVID-19. Here the CDR3 reads CASSPSRGNGANVLTF. The CDR3 nucleotides are TGTGCCAGCAGCCCTAGCAGGGGAAATGGGGCCAACGTCCTGACTTTC.